This entry describes one TCR beta chain. Germline CDR1 ENHRY, CDR2 SYGVKD. The CDR3 spans 12 residues. V gave up 4 bases and J gave up 4 bases, with 6 bases separating them. The data originate from a study of blood T cell repertoires in COVID-19. Study-wide context: The study drew acute and convalescent COVID-19 samples from the United States, Italy and Spain.

Source study methods: For nucleated cells, counts were estimated from reference gene primer amplification. Clones were read by immunoSEQ multiplex PCR, and TCRdb kept only the in-frame ones, dropping some. The V and J calls and clone size are taken from that table; D and trimming were inferred from the DNA. Among roughly 260,000 clones, around nine tenths were seen once, and the ten largest hold roughly 9.8%. The sample comprised peripheral blood. The clonotype originates from a man between 35 and 55 years old who had recovered from COVID-19. The chain is built from TRBV10-3 and TRBJ2-3, with D uncertain. The CDR3 protein is CAISVGADTQYF. DNA for the CDR3: TGTGCCATCAGTGTGGGCGCAGATACGCAGTATTTT.